The next 18 T cell receptor beta chains were all read from a single sample in a study of blood T cell repertoires in COVID-19. Clones were read by immunoSEQ multiplex PCR, and TCRdb kept only the in-frame ones, dropping some. Of a few hundred thousand clones listed, around 90% are singletons. The source material was peripheral blood. These receptors all stem from a man in his fifties or sixties with acute or convalescent COVID-19.

The chain links TRBV10-3 to TRBJ2-7; a weak D match, TRBD1 (6 bases). Trimming pared 7 bases from V and 3 bases from J, leaving 16 bases between. The CDR3 spans 14 residues. Per germline, CDR1 ENHRY and CDR2 SYGVKD. The CDR3 spells CAINSDRQIYEQYF. DNA for the CDR3: TGTGCCATCAACTCGGACAGACAAATCTACGAGCAGTACTTC.

The V gene is TRBV6-5, the J gene TRBJ2-5; D is uncertain. V was pared by 11 bases and J by 5 bases, with 15 bases between. Germline CDR1 reads MNHEY; CDR2 reads SVGAGI. The CDR3 runs to 12 residues. The CDR3 region has the DNA TGTGCCCCCCCAAGAGAGCCCGAGACCCAGTACTTC. This encodes CAPPREPETQYF.

The gene calls are TRBV5-1 and TRBJ2-3; maybe TRBD2 (5 bases). Looked up from germline, CDR1 is SGHRS and CDR2 is YFSETQ. The CDR3 sequence is 15 residues long. The V and J ends lost 5 bases and 0 bases respectively, with 13 bases between them. The CDR3 is CASSSIWTSTDTQYF. The CDR3 bases are TGCGCCAGCAGTTCTATTTGGACTAGCACAGATACGCAGTATTTT.

The CDR3 sequence: CASSLTSPDTQYF. As DNA, the CDR3 is TGTGCCAGCAGCTTGACTAGCCCAGATACGCAGTATTTT. The rearrangement uses TRBV5-8 and TRBJ2-3, with D possibly matching TRBD2 (6 bases). The V gene's germline CDR1 is SGHTS and CDR2 YDEGEE. The CDR3 contains 13 residues. V shed 1 base and J shed 4 bases, with 7 bases lying between them.

Only one count was recorded for this clone. The chain couples TRBV24-1 to TRBJ2-3; 12 bases map to TRBD2. The junction had 4 bases not matched to a gene; V was cut back by 6 bases and J by 4 bases. CDR1 and CDR2 from the germline V gene are KGHDR and SFDVKD. This CDR3 is built from 15 residues. The CDR3 here is CATSSPSGGADTQYF. In nucleotides, the CDR3 is TGTGCCACCAGTTCGCCTAGCGGGGGGGCAGATACGCAGTATTTT.

V gene TRBV18 combines with J gene TRBJ2-5, with TRBD2 matching 10 bases. This CDR3 contains 18 residues. With V trimmed by 2 bases and J by 2 bases, 11 bases remained unmatched. Germline loops: CDR1 KGHSH, CDR2 LQKENI. This CDR3 reads CASSPRRGTSDIQETQYF. Written as DNA, the CDR3 is TGTGCCAGCTCACCAAGAAGGGGGACTAGCGACATACAAGAGACCCAGTACTTC.

This sequence joins TRBV30 and TRBJ2-7, with 12 bases that match TRBD2. Germline V gene data show CDR1 as GTSNPN and CDR2 as SVGIG (reference sequence). CDR3 length equals 15 residues. The junction had 5 bases not matched to a gene; V was cut back by 3 bases and J by 2 bases. CDR3 protein: CAWSHLAGGPYEQYF. Here the CDR3 DNA reads TGTGCCTGGAGCCACCTAGCGGGGGGGCCCTACGAGCAGTACTTC.

The rearrangement links TRBV19 to TRBJ1-6, with D possibly being TRBD1 (6 bases). Germline CDR1 is LNHDA and CDR2 is SQIVND (reference sequence). This CDR3 comprises 16 residues. V gave up 6 bases and J gave up 0 bases, with 12 bases separating them. DNA of the CDR3: TGTGCCAGTAGGCCACAGGGTAGCTCCTATAATTCACCCCTCCACTTT. This translates into CASRPQGSSYNSPLHF.

This sequence joins TRBV27 and TRBJ2-3, with a weak D call TRBD2 (6 bases). This CDR3 has 15 residues. Germline values: CDR1 MNHEY, CDR2 SMNVEV (reference sequence). Trimming removed 3 bases from V and 4 bases from J, with 14 bases in between. The CDR3 coding sequence is TGTGCCAGCAGTTTCGGTGGAGGGGTAGCAGATACGCAGTATTTT. Encoded protein: CASSFGGGVADTQYF.

The chain uses TRBV30 and TRBJ2-7, with a weak D call TRBD1 (6 bases). V lost 8 bases, J lost 3 bases, and 14 bases lay in between. The length of the CDR3 is 12 residues. The germline V gene encodes CDR1 GTSNPN and CDR2 SVGIG (reference sequence). As DNA, the CDR3 is TGTGCCCGTAGCACAGGGAACTACGAGCAGTACTTC. Protein sequence: CARSTGNYEQYF.

This clone was counted a single time. CDR3 residues: CASSLSGTKETQYF. CDR3 sequence (DNA): TGTGCCAGCAGCTTATCGGGGACAAAAGAGACCCAGTACTTC. The chain recombines TRBV3-1 (or the pseudogene TRBV3-2) with TRBJ2-5, with D perhaps matching TRBD1 (6 bases). Looked up from germline, CDR1 is LGHDT and CDR2 is YNNKEL (reference sequence). V was shortened by 5 bases and J by 3 bases, with 13 bases between the two germline ends. The CDR3 length is 14 residues.

The chain is built from TRBV11-3 and TRBJ1-1; D unclear. Germline assignment: CDR1 SGHNT and CDR2 YENEEA. Trimming removed 5 bases at V and 11 bases at J, with 18 bases between. The CDR3 loop spans 13 amino acids. CDR3 coding DNA: TGTGCCAGCAGCCCGCGGGGTAGCCTTTTCGCTTTCTTT. The encoded protein is CASSPRGSLFAFF.

This rearrangement joins TRBV21-1 to TRBJ1-4. TRBV21-1 is noted as a pseudogene. This CDR3 comprises 16 residues. CDR3 DNA sequence: TGTGCCAGCAGCAATTTCCGGTGCAGAGGAAATGAAAAACTGTTTTTT. Translating it yields CASSNFRCRGNEKLFF.

This clone was seen only once. This chain connects TRBV3-1 (or the pseudogene TRBV3-2) to TRBJ1-3; D is unclear. With 4 bases removed from V and 8 bases from J, the gap between germline ends came to 21 bases. The CDR3 covers 16 residues. Germline assignment: CDR1 LGHDT and CDR2 YNNKEL (reference sequence). The CDR3 DNA follows: TGTGCCAGCAGCCCCGACGGCAGACCGAGCCGGGACACCATATATTTT. Protein sequence: CASSPDGRPSRDTIYF.

This chain connects TRBV6-5 to TRBJ2-2; 9 bases are a match to TRBD2. The CDR3 length is 16 residues. Germline values: CDR1 MNHEY, CDR2 SVGAGI. The ends lost 2 bases at V and 7 bases at J; junction bases unmatched: 8. Written as DNA, the CDR3 is TGTGCCAGCAGTTACGGTTTGCGGGGGGGTTTCGGGGAGCTGTTTTTT. Translation: CASSYGLRGGFGELFF.

The rearrangement joins TRBV5-4 to TRBJ2-3, with D possibly matching TRBD2 (5 bases). Germline CDR1 and CDR2: SGHNT and YYREEE (reference sequence). This CDR3 is built from 15 residues. The V end was cut by 3 bases, the J end by 0 bases, with 11 bases between. This CDR3 reads CASSYSGTSTDTQYF. The CDR3 DNA sequence: TGTGCCAGCAGCTATTCGGGAACTAGCACAGATACGCAGTATTTT.

The chain uses TRBV29-1 and TRBJ1-2; 7 positions match TRBD1. With 6 bases clipped from V and 5 bases from J, the junction kept 6 bases outside the gene matches. Germline-derived CDR1 and CDR2 are SQVTM and ANQGSEA. There are 12 residues in the CDR3. DNA of the CDR3: TGCAGCGTAGGGGACAGCCGATATGGCTACACCTTC. This sequence encodes CSVGDSRYGYTF.

The chain has TRBV6-5 and TRBJ2-7; 8 bases are a match to TRBD2. The V and J ends lost 6 bases and 2 bases, in that order; junction bases with no gene match: 9. Germline V gene data show CDR1 as MNHEY and CDR2 as SVGAGI. The CDR3 is 15 amino acids. CDR3 region: CASRPTGGAPYEQYF. The CDR3 DNA is TGTGCCAGCAGACCTACGGGGGGGGCCCCCTACGAGCAGTACTTC.